This T cell receptor beta chain was documented in a study of blood T cells in healthy people across ages. General study results and limits: Comparison with aged donors showed that long-lived donors had more naive CD4+ cells and higher diversity.

A second PCR, run for about 7 to 12 cycles, used a sample-barcoded 5' primer plus a J-beta primer mix. TCRdb redid the calling of the 5' RACE reads with MiXCR, one entry per CDR3 protein. The sample consists of some 550,000 distinct CDR3 sequences, 45% to 55% of them appearing once. Germline CDR1 and CDR2: DFQATT and SNEGSKA (reference sequence). The CDR3 sequence is 11 residues long. The V end was cut by 6 bases, the J end by 2 bases, with 7 bases between. A word on this clonotype: The antigen remains unidentified.

This chain connects TRBV20-1 to TRBJ2-5; TRBD2 is a possible D gene (5 bases). Sequencing was performed on blood. This TCR was sampled from a man older than 75 in good health. CDR3: CSALAQETQYF. The CDR3 DNA sequence: TGCAGTGCGCTAGCTCAAGAGACCCAGTACTTC.